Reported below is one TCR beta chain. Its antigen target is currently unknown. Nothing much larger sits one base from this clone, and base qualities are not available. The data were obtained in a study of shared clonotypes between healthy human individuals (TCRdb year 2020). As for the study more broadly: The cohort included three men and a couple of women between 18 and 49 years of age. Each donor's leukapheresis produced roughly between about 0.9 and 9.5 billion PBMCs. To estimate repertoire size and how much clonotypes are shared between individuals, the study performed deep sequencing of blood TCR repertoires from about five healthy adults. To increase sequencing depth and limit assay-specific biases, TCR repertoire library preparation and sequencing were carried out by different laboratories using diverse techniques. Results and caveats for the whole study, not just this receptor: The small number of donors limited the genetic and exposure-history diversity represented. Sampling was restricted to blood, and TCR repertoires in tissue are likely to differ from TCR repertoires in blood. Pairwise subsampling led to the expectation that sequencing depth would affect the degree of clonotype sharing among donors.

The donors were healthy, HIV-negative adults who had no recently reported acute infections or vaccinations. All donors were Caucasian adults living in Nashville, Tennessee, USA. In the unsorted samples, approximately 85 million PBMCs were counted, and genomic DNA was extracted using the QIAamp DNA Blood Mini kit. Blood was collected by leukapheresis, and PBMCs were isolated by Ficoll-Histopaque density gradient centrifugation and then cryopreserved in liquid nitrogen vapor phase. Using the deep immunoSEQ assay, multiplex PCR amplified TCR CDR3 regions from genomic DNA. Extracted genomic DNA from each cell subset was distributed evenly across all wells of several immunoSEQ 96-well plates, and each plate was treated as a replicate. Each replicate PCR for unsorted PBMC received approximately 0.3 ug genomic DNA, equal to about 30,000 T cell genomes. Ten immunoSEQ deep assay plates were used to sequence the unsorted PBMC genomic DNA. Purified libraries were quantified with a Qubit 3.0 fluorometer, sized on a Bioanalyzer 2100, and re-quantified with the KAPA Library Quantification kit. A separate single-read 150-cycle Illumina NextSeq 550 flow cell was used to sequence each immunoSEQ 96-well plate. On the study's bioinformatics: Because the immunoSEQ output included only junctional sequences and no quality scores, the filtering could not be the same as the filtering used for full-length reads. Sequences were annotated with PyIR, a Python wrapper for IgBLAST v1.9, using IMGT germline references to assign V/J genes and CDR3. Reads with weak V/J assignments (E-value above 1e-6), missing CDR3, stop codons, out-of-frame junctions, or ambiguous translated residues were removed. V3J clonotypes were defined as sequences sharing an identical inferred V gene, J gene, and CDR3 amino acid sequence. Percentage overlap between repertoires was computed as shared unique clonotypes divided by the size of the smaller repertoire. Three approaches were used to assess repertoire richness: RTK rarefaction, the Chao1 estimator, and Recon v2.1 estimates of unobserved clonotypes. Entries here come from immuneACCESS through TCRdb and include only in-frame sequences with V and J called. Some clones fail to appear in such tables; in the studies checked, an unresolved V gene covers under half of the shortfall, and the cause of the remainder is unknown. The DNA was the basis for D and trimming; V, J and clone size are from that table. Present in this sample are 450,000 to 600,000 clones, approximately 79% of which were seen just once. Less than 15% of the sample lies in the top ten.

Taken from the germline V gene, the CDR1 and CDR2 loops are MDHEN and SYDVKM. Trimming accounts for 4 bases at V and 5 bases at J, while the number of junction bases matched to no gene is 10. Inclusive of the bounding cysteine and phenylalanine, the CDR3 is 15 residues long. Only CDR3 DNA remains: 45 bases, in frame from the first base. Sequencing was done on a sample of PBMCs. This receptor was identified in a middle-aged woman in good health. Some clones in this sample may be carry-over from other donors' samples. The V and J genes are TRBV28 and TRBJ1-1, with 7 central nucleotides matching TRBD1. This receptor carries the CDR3 CASSSYRGRDTEAFF. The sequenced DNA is TGTGCCAGCAGTTCATACAGGGGCAGGGATACTGAAGCTTTCTTT.